The 5 T cell receptor beta chains below come from one sample, sequenced in a study of T cells after yellow fever vaccination. TCRdb redid the calling of the 5' RACE reads with MiXCR, one entry per CDR3 protein. The sample has a few hundred thousand distinct CDR3 sequences, around 13% seen once. The specimen was CD4+ T cells sorted from PBMCs, collected 15 days after the yellow fever booster vaccination. These receptor sequences come from a man aged 18 to 30 who received the YFV17D yellow fever vaccine.

This clonotype came up a few times. This rearrangement joins TRBV3-1 to TRBJ2-4; D gene uncertain. From germline, CDR1 is LGHDT and CDR2 YNNKEL (reference sequence). The V gene lost 1 base and the J gene lost 0 bases, with 7 bases spanning the gap. The CDR3 loop spans 15 amino acids. The CDR3 bases are TGTGCCAGCAGCCAAGTGACCCTAGCCAAAAACATTCAGTACTTC. This codes for CASSQVTLAKNIQYF.

V and J are TRBV20-1 and TRBJ1-2; D remains ambiguous. V shed 6 bases and J shed 0 bases, with 11 bases lying between them. Germline V CDR1 and CDR2: DFQATT, SNEGSKA (reference sequence). CDR3 length: 13 residues. The CDR3 sequence is CSATSPANYGYTF. Written as DNA, the CDR3 is TGCAGTGCCACAAGCCCAGCTAACTATGGCTACACCTTC.

This chain links TRBV7-2 with TRBJ2-5, with a tentative D call TRBD1 (6 bases). Per the germline V gene, CDR1 is SGHTA and CDR2 is FQGNSA. The germline V and J ends were trimmed by 6 bases and 1 base, with 15 bases remaining between them. This CDR3 has 15 amino acids. CDR3 nucleotides: TGTGCCAGCAGGTCATTATCAGGGGTCCAAGAGACCCAGTACTTC. This translates into CASRSLSGVQETQYF.

This chain connects TRBV9 to TRBJ2-5, with 11 positions matching TRBD2. The CDR3 has 16 residues. Losses at the gene ends were 3 bases for V and 2 bases for J; bases not matched to a gene: 6. Germline V lookup: CDR1 SGDLS, CDR2 YYNGEE. The CDR3 here is CASSGKTSGGQETQYF. The CDR3 DNA reads as TGTGCCAGCAGCGGAAAAACTAGCGGGGGACAAGAGACCCAGTACTTC.

The genes are TRBV9 and TRBJ2-5; possibly TRBD2 for D (5 bases). V was cut by 0 bases and J by 3 bases, with 12 bases left in between. The CDR3 is 15 residues long. CDR1 is SGDLS and CDR2 is YYNGEE in the germline V gene. CDR3: CASSVASFRKETQYF. DNA for the CDR3: TGTGCCAGCAGCGTAGCTAGCTTTAGGAAAGAGACCCAGTACTTC.